The 20 T cell receptor beta chains below all came from one sample that was sequenced in a study of Tregs in tolerant kidney transplant recipients (dated by TCRdb to 2018 to 2020). Libraries were built with the immunoSEQ multiplex PCR assay. In TCRdb, the immuneACCESS table is reduced to in-frame sequences with V and J assigned. These tables do not hold every clone; where another copy was compared, an unresolved V gene accounts for under half, and the others remain unexplained. The sample contains about 31,000 clones, 82% of them found a single time. The ten largest clones add up to approximately 2.1% of the sample. Their antigens are not known. Sequencing was carried out using Tregs from blood cultured with allogeneic cells. The receptors here all came from a human donor in good health.

The chain links TRBV18 to TRBJ1-6; D possibly corresponds to TRBD1 (5 bases). The germline CDR1 and CDR2 sequences are KGHSH and LQKENI. This CDR3 spans 16 amino acids. Trimming stripped 3 bases from V and 5 bases from J, with 14 bases between. CDR3 bases: TGTGCCAGCTCACCGATCCAGGGAGGGCATAATTCACCCCTCCACTTT. It codes for CASSPIQGGHNSPLHF.

This chain uses TRBV5-4 with TRBJ1-1; a weak D match, TRBD1 (6 bases). This CDR3 is 15 amino acids long. Looked up from germline, CDR1 is SGHNT and CDR2 is YYREEE (reference sequence). V lost 0 bases to trimming and J lost 2 bases, with 11 bases between them. CDR3 DNA sequence: TGTGCCAGCAGCTTGGTAGGACAGTTAAACACTGAAGCTTTCTTT. Its protein product is CASSLVGQLNTEAFF.

The gene calls are TRBV18 and TRBJ1-4, with D unresolved. There are 12 residues in the CDR3. V shed 6 bases and J shed 7 bases, with 9 bases lying between them. Germline lookup yields CDR1 KGHSH and CDR2 LQKENI. The CDR3 loop is CASSATGEKLFF. The CDR3 DNA reads TGTGCCAGCTCCGCGACGGGTGAAAAACTGTTTTTT. The whole variable domain, remainder taken from reference TRBV18 and TRBJ1-4, is NAGVMQNPRHLVRRRGQEARLRCSPMKGHSHVYWYRQLPEEGLKFMVYLQKENIIDESGMPKERFSAEFPKEGPSILRIQQVVRGDSAAYFCASSATGEKLFFGSGTQLSVL.

The sample holds a few counts of this clone. The chain is built from TRBV29-1 and TRBJ2-1; D perhaps matches TRBD1 (5 bases). The germline V gene has CDR1 SQVTM and CDR2 ANQGSEA. This CDR3 is 13 amino acids long. Trimming stripped 7 bases from V and 6 bases from J, with 16 bases between. The CDR3 DNA is TGCAGCGGGGGCATGCTTCCCATCAATGAGCAGTTCTTC. This codes for CSGGMLPINEQFF.

The CDR3 sequence is CASSPRTPLYEQYF. As DNA, the CDR3 is TGTGCCAGCAGCCCACGGACCCCCCTCTACGAGCAGTACTTC. The chain recombines TRBV27 with TRBJ2-7; D is unresolved. Germline assignment: CDR1 MNHEY and CDR2 SMNVEV (reference sequence). The V end lost 6 bases, the J end lost 3 bases, and 15 bases lay between the germline ends. There are 14 residues in the CDR3.

V usage is TRBV5-1 and J usage is TRBJ1-2, with TRBD1 matching 7 bases. After removal of 5 bases from V and 5 bases from J, the junction contained 15 bases not matched to a gene. This CDR3 spans 16 amino acids. CDR1 is SGHRS, CDR2 YFSETQ, per germline. CDR3 sequence: CASSPWRGLLRYGYTF. As DNA, the CDR3 is TGCGCCAGCAGTCCTTGGAGGGGGCTGCTTAGGTATGGCTACACCTTC.

This chain joins TRBV20-1 and TRBJ2-1, with 7 bases identical to TRBD2. J lost 7 bases, V lost 5 bases, and 2 bases had no gene match. CDR3 size: 11 residues. CDR1 and CDR2 from the germline V gene are DFQATT and SNEGSKA (reference sequence). CDR3 residues: CSAWTRNEQFF. In DNA form, the CDR3 reads TGCAGTGCTTGGACTAGAAATGAGCAGTTCTTC.

V gene TRBV29-1 combines with J gene TRBJ1-2; 7 nucleotides agree with TRBD1. Unmatched junction bases numbered 2, after V lost 4 bases and J lost 0 bases. From germline, CDR1 is SQVTM and CDR2 ANQGSEA. The CDR3 has 13 amino acids. DNA of the CDR3: TGCAGCGTTGCGACAGGGACTAACTATGGCTACACCTTC. Translating gives CSVATGTNYGYTF.

The chain combines TRBV10-3 with TRBJ1-3, with D hard to call. This CDR3 has 13 residues. Germline-derived CDR1 and CDR2 are ENHRY and SYGVKD. V was shortened by 8 bases and J by 0 bases, with 8 bases between the two germline ends. The CDR3 DNA sequence: TGTGCCATCCTCTCTAGCTCTGGAAACACCATATATTTT. It encodes CAILSSSGNTIYF.

A single count supports this clone. The V and J genes are TRBV4-2 and TRBJ2-1; 9 bases align to TRBD2. In germline, CDR1 is LGHNA, CDR2 YNFKEQ. This CDR3 spans 14 amino acids. The V segment lost 4 bases and the J segment 6 bases; nucleotides outside the gene matches: 4. CDR3 sequence: CASSPPGLANEQFF. Here the CDR3 DNA reads TGTGCCAGCAGCCCTCCGGGACTAGCCAATGAGCAGTTCTTC.

The chain employs TRBV6-1 and TRBJ2-7; D gene uncertain. This CDR3 is 13 amino acids long. Trimming removed 10 bases at V and 4 bases at J, with 17 bases between. From germline, CDR1 is MNHNS and CDR2 SASEGT. The CDR3, as DNA: TGTGCCACGGACCCCCCCTCGAGTTACGAGCAGTACTTC. Protein product: CATDPPSSYEQYF.

This clone has a handful of counts. The rearrangement joins TRBV19 to TRBJ1-6, with D possibly being TRBD1 (5 bases). Germline lookup yields CDR1 LNHDA and CDR2 SQIVND (reference sequence). This CDR3 is 15 amino acids long. Deletions cut 2 bases from V and 7 bases from J, with 12 bases between. The CDR3 bases are TGTGCCAGTAGTATATTCGCCAGGGCCAATTCACCCCTCCACTTT. Its protein is CASSIFARANSPLHF.

V usage is TRBV14 and J usage is TRBJ1-4, with 7 bases identical to TRBD1. J lost 8 bases, V lost 10 bases, and 10 bases had no gene match. The V gene's germline CDR1 is SGHDN and CDR2 FVKESK. The CDR3 has 13 residues. The CDR3 nucleotides read TGTGCCACCATGGAGACAGGGCAGGAAAAACTGTTTTTT. Residues: CATMETGQEKLFF.

The genes are TRBV27 and TRBJ1-1; D might be TRBD1 (5 bases). Germline CDR1 and CDR2: MNHEY and SMNVEV (reference sequence). This CDR3 has 13 amino acids. V gave up 3 bases and J gave up 4 bases, with 9 bases separating them. DNA for the CDR3: TGTGCCAGCAGTTTCAGGGAAGGCACTGAAGCTTTCTTT. Translated: CASSFREGTEAFF.

The chain combines TRBV5-5 with TRBJ2-7; 11 nucleotides line up with TRBD1. V shed 2 bases and J 3 bases; nucleotides not matched to a gene: 4. In germline, CDR1 is SGHKS, CDR2 YYEKEE (reference sequence). The CDR3 runs 15 residues. For the CDR3, the DNA is TGTGCCAGCAGCTTAGCCGGGACAGGGGGCTACGAGCAGTACTTC. Residues: CASSLAGTGGYEQYF.

The chain links TRBV11-3 to TRBJ2-5; 7 nucleotides align to TRBD2. The V gene end was trimmed by 2 bases and the J gene end by 5 bases; junction bases not matched to a gene: 8. Germline V gene sequence: CDR1 SGHNT, CDR2 YENEEA. CDR3 length equals 15 residues. The CDR3 DNA sequence: TGTGCCAGCAGCTTATTCGCGGGGGACGGGGAGACCCAGTACTTC. Translation gives CASSLFAGDGETQYF.

The chain couples TRBV27 to TRBJ1-4; D ambiguous. This CDR3 has 13 residues. The V end was cut by 8 bases, the J end by 8 bases, with 15 bases between. Per germline, CDR1 MNHEY and CDR2 SMNVEV (reference sequence). The CDR3 is CASRKTEGEKLFF. CDR3 DNA: TGTGCCAGCCGAAAAACCGAAGGAGAAAAACTGTTTTTT.

J is TRBJ1-3 and V is TRBV6-5; perhaps TRBD1 as D (5 bases). Germline-derived CDR1 and CDR2 are MNHEY and SVGAGI. CDR3 length equals 14 residues. With 8 bases removed from V and 4 bases from J, the gap between germline ends came to 15 bases. The CDR3 bases are TGTGCCAGCCTAAGGCAGGGCGGCGGAAACACCATATATTTT. This translates into CASLRQGGGNTIYF.

In its sample, this clone was seen once. The chain uses TRBV11-2 and TRBJ1-2, with D tentatively TRBD1 (6 bases). V shed 4 bases and J shed 3 bases, with 18 bases lying between them. In germline, CDR1 is SGHAT, CDR2 FQNNGV. The CDR3 contains 16 residues. The DNA of the CDR3 is TGTGCCAGCAGCTCCGGGACAATTCGAACTGACTATGGCTACACCTTC. Translated: CASSSGTIRTDYGYTF.

This clone was seen a handful of times. V and J are TRBV4-3 and TRBJ2-1, with 11 positions matching TRBD2. The trim removed 3 bases at V and 3 bases at J, leaving 7 bases unmatched. This CDR3 is 17 amino acids long. Germline CDR1 and CDR2: LGHNA and YSLEER. For the CDR3, the DNA is TGCGCCAGCAGCCACCTAGCGGGGGGCCATAACTACAATGAGCAGTTCTTC. Protein: CASSHLAGGHNYNEQFF.